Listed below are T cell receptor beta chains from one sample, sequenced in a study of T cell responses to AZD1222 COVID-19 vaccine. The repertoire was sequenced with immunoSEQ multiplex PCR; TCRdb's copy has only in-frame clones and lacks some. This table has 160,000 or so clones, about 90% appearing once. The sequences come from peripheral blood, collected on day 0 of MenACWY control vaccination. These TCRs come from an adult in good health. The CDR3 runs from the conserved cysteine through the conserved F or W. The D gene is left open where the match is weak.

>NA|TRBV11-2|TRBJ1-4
CASTQLGVRSEKLFF
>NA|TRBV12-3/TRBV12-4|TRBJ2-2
CASSLGTGQLFF
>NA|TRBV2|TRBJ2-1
CASSPYMTIVPNEQFF
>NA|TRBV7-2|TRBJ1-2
CASSLGLGGTSSDGYTF
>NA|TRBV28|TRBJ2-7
CASSFGLGEQYF
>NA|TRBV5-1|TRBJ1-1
CASSDRNTEAFF
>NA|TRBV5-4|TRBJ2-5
CASSFPKETQYF
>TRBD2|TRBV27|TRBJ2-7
CASNSRTSDNEQYF
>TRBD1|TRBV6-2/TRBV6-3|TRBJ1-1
CASSYSRGGQAFF
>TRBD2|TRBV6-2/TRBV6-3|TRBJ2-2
CASSIAGVDTGELFF
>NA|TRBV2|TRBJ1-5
CASRPDRRDQPQHF
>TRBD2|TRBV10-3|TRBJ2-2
CAISEIPGLAGKGELFF
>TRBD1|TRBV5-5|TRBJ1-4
CASSLGDSGEKLFF
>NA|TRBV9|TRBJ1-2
CASSTGTYDYGYTF
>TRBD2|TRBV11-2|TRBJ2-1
CASSSLAGGQGEQFF
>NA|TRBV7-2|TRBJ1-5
CASSLGGGFSNQPQHF
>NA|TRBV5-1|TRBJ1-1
CASSLGSEAFF
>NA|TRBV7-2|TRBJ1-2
CASSYGSGDYGYTF
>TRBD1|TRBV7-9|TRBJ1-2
CASSLGTGWILSNYGYTF
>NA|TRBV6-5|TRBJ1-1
CATGRGGGNTEAFF
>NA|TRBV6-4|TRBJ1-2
CASSPGPGNGYTF
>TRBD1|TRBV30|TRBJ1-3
CAWSEGTVSGNTIYF
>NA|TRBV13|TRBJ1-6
CASSPSGGRAINSPLHF
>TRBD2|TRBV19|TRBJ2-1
CASKKEGLVYNEQFF
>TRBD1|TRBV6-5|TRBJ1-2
CASSVGTGGGYTF
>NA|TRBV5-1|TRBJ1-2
CASSPTFGYGYTF
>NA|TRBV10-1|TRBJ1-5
CASSERGGQPQHF
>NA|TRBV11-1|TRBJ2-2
CASSLIYGELFF
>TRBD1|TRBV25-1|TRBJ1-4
CASSPGTAGEKLFF
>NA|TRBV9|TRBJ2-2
CASSVQGNTGELFF
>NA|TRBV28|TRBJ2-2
CASIFAGDTGELFF
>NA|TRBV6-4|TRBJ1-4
CATDRGRPNEKLFF
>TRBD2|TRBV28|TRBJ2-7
CASSLVRAGDSYEQYF
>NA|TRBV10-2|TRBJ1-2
CASSGRDYGYTF
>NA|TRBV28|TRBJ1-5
CASGRDQPQHF
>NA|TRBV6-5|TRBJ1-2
CASKGGGDYGYTF
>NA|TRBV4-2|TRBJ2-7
CASSQDWGETYEQYF
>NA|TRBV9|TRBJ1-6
CASSKLGYNSPLHF
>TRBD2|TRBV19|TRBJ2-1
CASSTRTSGRGNEQFF
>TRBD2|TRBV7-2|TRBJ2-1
CASSLAGGYNEQFF
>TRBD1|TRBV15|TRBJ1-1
CATSRKQGFTEAFF
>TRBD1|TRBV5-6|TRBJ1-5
CASTGGDRGNQPQHF
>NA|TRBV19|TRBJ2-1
CASSIYGRSWLSSYNEQFF
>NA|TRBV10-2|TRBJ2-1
CASRPGRYNEQFF
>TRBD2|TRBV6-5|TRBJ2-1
CATGLAGPYNEQFF
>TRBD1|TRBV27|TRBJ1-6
CASSLFRQGAANSPLHF
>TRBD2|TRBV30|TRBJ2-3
CAWSAIAGSDTQYF
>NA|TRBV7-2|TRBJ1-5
CASQWGANQPQHF
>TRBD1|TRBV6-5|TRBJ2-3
CASSVTGTRRDTQYF
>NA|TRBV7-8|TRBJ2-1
CASSLQRDFDEQFF
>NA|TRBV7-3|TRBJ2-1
CASSLQGHEQFF
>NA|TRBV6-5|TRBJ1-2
CASSSNYGYTF
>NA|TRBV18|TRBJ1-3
CASSPPGMGLNTIYF
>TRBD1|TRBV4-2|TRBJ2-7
CASRVMTGGSSYEQYF
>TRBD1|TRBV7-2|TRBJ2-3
CASNHPDRPVHTQYF
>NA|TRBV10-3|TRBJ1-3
CAISEPGRNFNTIYF
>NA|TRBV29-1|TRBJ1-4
CSVGFASDEKLFF
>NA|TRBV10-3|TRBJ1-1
CAIRPSGVTEAFF